What follows are 17 T cell receptor beta chains derived from one specimen sequenced in a study of blood T cell repertoires in COVID-19. The data were produced by immunoSEQ multiplex PCR, yet TCRdb's version contains in-frame clones alone and is incomplete. The repertoire has about 180,000 clones, more than 75% of them found once; the top ten carry roughly 2.6%. Sequenced: peripheral blood. These receptors were obtained from a man aged 40-50 years with active or convalescent COVID-19.

V and J are TRBV7-2 and TRBJ1-5; no clear D gene. Trimming took off 0 bases at V and 3 bases at J, with 9 bases between the two ends. Looked up from germline, CDR1 is SGHTA and CDR2 is FQGNSA. This CDR3 region has 15 residues. The CDR3 nucleotides read TGTGCCAGCAGCTTAGCGGGCCTCTACAATCAGCCCCAGCATTTT. Its translation is CASSLAGLYNQPQHF. Full variable domain (remainder filled in from reference TRBV7-2 and TRBJ1-5): GAGVSQSPSNKVTEKGKDVELRCDPISGHTALYWYRQSLGQGLEFLIYFQGNSAPDKSGLPSDRFSAERTGGSVSTLTIQRTQQEDSAVYLCASSLAGLYNQPQHFGDGTRLSIL.

The chain couples TRBV5-1 to TRBJ2-7; the D gene is possibly TRBD2 (6 bases). This CDR3 contains 14 residues. The germline gives CDR1 SGHRS, CDR2 YFSETQ. Trimming pared 0 bases from V and 5 bases from J, leaving 12 bases between. The CDR3 sequence: CASSLAGGNDEQYF. CDR3 bases: TGCGCCAGCAGCTTGGCCGGGGGTAATGACGAGCAGTACTTC.

This clone was recorded once. This sequence joins TRBV4-1 and TRBJ2-3; 8 positions agree with TRBD2. The germline V gene encodes CDR1 MGHRA and CDR2 YSYEKL. V shed 5 bases, J shed 1 base, and the junction held 5 bases outside the gene matches. The CDR3 is made up of 15 amino acids. The CDR3 DNA reads TGCGCCAGCAGCGGGCGGGGGGTCGGCACAGATACGCAGTATTTT. It codes for CASSGRGVGTDTQYF.

The chain is built from TRBV4-1 and TRBJ1-6, with TRBD1 as a possible D gene (5 bases). CDR1 is MGHRA, CDR2 YSYEKL, per germline. Between the trimmed V and J ends, which lost 0 bases and 1 base, there was a span of 13 bases. The CDR3 extends over 18 amino acids. The CDR3 loop is CASSQEAPQGSYNSPLHF. Written as DNA, the CDR3 is TGCGCCAGCAGCCAAGAAGCTCCCCAGGGATCCTATAATTCACCCCTCCACTTT.

V and J are TRBV5-5 and TRBJ1-2, with TRBD1 matching over 11 bases. The germline CDR1 and CDR2 sequences are SGHKS and YYEKEE (reference sequence). With V trimmed by 2 bases and J by 2 bases, 11 bases remained unmatched. The CDR3 is made up of 18 amino acids. The CDR3 is CASSFYPGQGASNYGYTF. The CDR3 nucleotides are TGTGCCAGCAGCTTCTACCCCGGACAGGGGGCTTCGAACTATGGCTACACCTTC.

V and J are TRBV18 and TRBJ1-2; 7 bases align to TRBD1. The CDR3 extends over 14 amino acids. V shed 3 bases, J shed 6 bases, and the junction held 7 bases outside the gene matches. Germline CDR1 is KGHSH and CDR2 is LQKENI. The CDR3 sequence is CASSPRDSQNGYTF. The CDR3 coding sequence is TGTGCCAGCTCACCCCGGGACAGTCAGAATGGCTACACCTTC.

This clone was detected only once. This sequence joins TRBV19 and TRBJ1-5, with D maybe TRBD1 (6 bases). The ends were cut back, 6 bases at V and 3 bases at J, with 9 bases in the middle. The germline gives CDR1 LNHDA, CDR2 SQIVND (reference sequence). The CDR3 consists of 13 residues. CDR3 residues: CASRGGFNQPQHF. For the CDR3, the DNA is TGTGCCAGTAGAGGGGGTTTCAATCAGCCCCAGCATTTT.

This rearrangement joins TRBV30 to TRBJ1-2; D is possibly TRBD1 (5 bases). Germline CDR1 GTSNPN, CDR2 SVGIG (reference sequence). The germline V and J ends were trimmed by 0 bases and 3 bases, with 11 bases remaining between them. This CDR3 contains 14 residues. CDR3 residues: CAWSVPDRYYGYTF. The CDR3 coding sequence is TGTGCCTGGAGTGTACCCGACAGATACTATGGCTACACCTTC.

This sequence joins TRBV7-6 and TRBJ1-2; D gene uncertain. V lost 4 bases, J lost 4 bases, and 4 bases lay in between. Germline-derived CDR1 and CDR2 are SGHVS and FNYEAQ. The CDR3 is 11 residues long. The CDR3 nucleotides read TGTGCCAGCAGCTCGTCCTATGGCTACACCTTC. This translates into CASSSSYGYTF.

This clone came up a few times. The J gene is TRBJ1-5, the V gene TRBV28; the match to TRBD1 covers 8 bases. Germline CDR1 is MDHEN and CDR2 is SYDVKM. The CDR3 loop spans 12 amino acids. The CDR3 spells CTTGRGQQPQHF. In DNA, the CDR3 is TGTACTACCGGCAGGGGGCAACAGCCCCAGCATTTT.

The CDR3 DNA follows: TGTGCCAGCAGGTTCCAGGGGGCTTGGATGAACACTGAAGCTTTCTTT. It codes for CASRFQGAWMNTEAFF. This chain connects TRBV28 to TRBJ1-1, with TRBD1 matching 8 bases. The germline V gene encodes CDR1 MDHEN and CDR2 SYDVKM. V lost 6 bases and J lost 0; bases outside the gene matches: 9. This CDR3 spans 16 amino acids.

This clone was observed a single time. CDR3 sequence (DNA): TGTGCCAGTACACGGACAGCCTATGGCTACACCTTC. As protein: CASTRTAYGYTF. The chain has TRBV28 and TRBJ1-2; the D gene is possibly TRBD1 (6 bases). V lost 9 bases and J 4 bases, leaving 12 bases between the germline ends. Germline V gives CDR1 MDHEN, CDR2 SYDVKM. This CDR3 has 12 residues.

The V call is TRBV18, the J call TRBJ2-3; 10 bases line up with TRBD2. Germline CDR1 is KGHSH and CDR2 is LQKENI. This CDR3 has 16 residues. V trimming: 1 base; J trimming: 6 bases; junction bases outside the gene matches: 7. DNA for the CDR3: TGTGCCAGCTCACCACGCGTCGGAGCGGGGGGGGATACGCAGTATTTT. It yields the protein CASSPRVGAGGDTQYF. Based on the CDR3 plus reference TRBV18 and TRBJ2-3, the full variable domain is NAGVMQNPRHLVRRRGQEARLRCSPMKGHSHVYWYRQLPEEGLKFMVYLQKENIIDESGMPKERFSAEFPKEGPSILRIQQVVRGDSAAYFCASSPRVGAGGDTQYFGPGTRLTVL.

This clone was seen more than once but under ten times. The chain employs TRBV24-1 and TRBJ2-5, with 8 bases fitting TRBD1. J gave up 5 bases and V 2 bases, and 3 bases lay outside the gene matches. The CDR3 runs 14 residues. Per germline, CDR1 KGHDR and CDR2 SFDVKD. CDR3 nucleotide sequence: TGTGCCACCAGTGATTCAGGGGGCCGGGAGACCCAGTACTTC. It specifies CATSDSGGRETQYF.

The genes are TRBV24-1 and TRBJ1-5, with no clear D. The germline V gene has CDR1 KGHDR and CDR2 SFDVKD. V was shortened by 3 bases and J by 5 bases, with 4 bases between the two germline ends. The CDR3 extends over 12 amino acids. For the CDR3, the DNA is TGTGCCACCAGTGATAGAGATCAGCCCCAGCATTTT. Translation gives CATSDRDQPQHF.

This clone turned up a few times. CDR3 coding DNA: TGTGCCAGCAGCTTAGTAGTGAACACTGAAGCTTTCTTT. It translates to CASSLVVNTEAFF. The chain has TRBV7-2 and TRBJ1-1, with no clear D. CDR3 size: 13 residues. Germline V lookup: CDR1 SGHTA, CDR2 FQGNSA. V lost 1 base and J 0 bases, leaving 3 bases between the germline ends.

There are a few counts of this clone. The chain is built from TRBV28 and TRBJ1-5; a weak D match, TRBD1 (6 bases). Germline V lookup: CDR1 MDHEN, CDR2 SYDVKM. CDR3 length equals 15 residues. V lost 5 bases, J lost 1 base, and 12 bases lay in between. The CDR3 protein is CASSVQGRSNQPQHF. DNA of the CDR3: TGTGCCAGCAGTGTACAGGGACGGAGCAATCAGCCCCAGCATTTT.